Presented here are 17 T cell receptor beta chains from one specimen sequenced in a study of blood T cell repertoires in COVID-19. Using immunoSEQ multiplex PCR, the repertoire was profiled, and TCRdb retains in-frame clones only, with some absent. The sample gives fewer than 200,000 clones, just over 85% of which show up once; more than 8.5% is in the top ten. The sample was PBMCs or T cells enriched from blood (not recorded which). The receptors were gathered from a woman between 18 and 30 years old who had recovered from COVID-19.

The V gene is TRBV19, the J gene TRBJ2-3; 10 nucleotides align to TRBD2. The trim removed 2 bases at V and 4 bases at J, leaving 6 bases unmatched. The CDR3 extends over 16 amino acids. CDR1 is LNHDA, CDR2 SQIVND, per germline (reference sequence). CDR3 bases: TGTGCCAGTAGTATACCTAGCGGGAGACAACCAGATACGCAGTATTTT. Translated: CASSIPSGRQPDTQYF. The whole variable domain, remainder taken from reference TRBV19 and TRBJ2-3, is DGGITQSPKYLFRKEGQNVTLSCEQNLNHDAMYWYRQDPGQGLRLIYYSQIVNDFQKGDIAEGYSVSREKKESFPLTVTSAQKNPTAFYLCASSIPSGRQPDTQYFGPGTRLTVL.

The rearrangement joins TRBV4-2 to TRBJ2-3, with a weak D call TRBD2 (6 bases). Germline-derived CDR1 and CDR2 are LGHNA and YNFKEQ. The CDR3 runs 15 residues. The germline V and J ends were trimmed by 7 bases and 2 bases, with 16 bases remaining between them. This chain's CDR3 is CASNRGSGPTDTQYF. CDR3 DNA: TGTGCCAGCAACCGGGGGAGCGGACCCACAGATACGCAGTATTTT.

The gene calls are TRBV10-1 and TRBJ1-5, with no clear D. Germline V gene lookup returns CDR1 WNHNN and CDR2 SYGVQD (reference sequence). The CDR3 runs to 13 residues. V was cut by 8 bases and J by 0 bases, with 8 bases left in between. The CDR3 DNA is TGCGCCAGCCAATCCAATAGCAATCAGCCCCAGCATTTT. Its translation: CASQSNSNQPQHF.

This chain links TRBV6-4 with TRBJ2-7, with D unresolved. Trimming stripped 0 bases from V and 1 base from J, with 13 bases between. The CDR3 runs 16 residues. CDR1 is MRHNA, CDR2 SNTAGT, per germline. This CDR3 is CASSDSPGLLSYEQYF. CDR3 DNA: TGTGCCAGCAGTGACTCGCCGGGTTTACTTTCCTACGAGCAGTACTTC.

The CDR3 here is CASSKAQAGLNKAKNIQYF. In nucleotides, the CDR3 is TGTGCCAGCAGCAAAGCCCAAGCGGGTTTAAATAAAGCCAAAAACATTCAGTACTTC. This chain uses TRBV21-1 with TRBJ2-4; the table's D call of TRBD2 was not tested on the DNA. TRBV21-1 is annotated as a pseudogene. The CDR3 consists of 19 residues.

The V gene is TRBV9, the J gene TRBJ2-2, with TRBD2 as a possible D gene (6 bases). Trimming removed 0 bases from V and 1 base from J, with 25 bases in between. Germline V gene lookup returns CDR1 SGDLS and CDR2 YYNGEE. The CDR3 runs to 21 residues. The CDR3 protein is CASSVEASEGVEWWNTGELFF. In DNA, the CDR3 is TGTGCCAGCAGCGTAGAGGCTAGCGAAGGGGTGGAGTGGTGGAACACCGGGGAGCTGTTTTTT.

The V call is TRBV4-3, the J call TRBJ2-1; 8 bases are shared with TRBD2. Per germline, CDR1 LGHNA and CDR2 YSLEER. The CDR3 covers 16 residues. V shed 4 bases and J 0 bases; nucleotides not matched to a gene: 5. In DNA form, the CDR3 reads TGCGCCAGCAGCCCTCAAGCGGGGGCCTCCTACAATGAGCAGTTCTTC. Protein product: CASSPQAGASYNEQFF.

This clone was detected once. The chain links TRBV6-1 to TRBJ2-3, with a possible D match to TRBD1 (6 bases). The CDR3 runs 17 residues. V lost 2 bases and J 5 bases, leaving 20 bases between the germline ends. Germline CDR1 reads MNHNS; CDR2 reads SASEGT. The DNA for the CDR3 is TGTGCCAGCAGTGAAATTTATGGGACAACGCCTAGAGATACGCAGTATTTT. Translated, it gives CASSEIYGTTPRDTQYF.

V usage is TRBV3-1 (or the pseudogene TRBV3-2) and J usage is TRBJ2-7, with D perhaps matching TRBD2 (5 bases). Trimming shortened V by 4 bases and J by 3 bases, and 10 bases separated the two germline ends. The germline V gene encodes CDR1 LGHDT and CDR2 YNNKEL (reference sequence). The CDR3 sequence is 13 residues long. CDR3 sequence (DNA): TGTGCCAGCAGCCGTACGGGGAACTACGAGCAGTACTTC. Amino acids: CASSRTGNYEQYF.

The chain joins TRBV19 to TRBJ1-4, with D hard to call. The length of the CDR3 is 13 residues. V shed 6 bases and J shed 1 base, with 6 bases lying between them. Germline assignment: CDR1 LNHDA and CDR2 SQIVND (reference sequence). The CDR3 DNA sequence: TGTGCCAGTAGGGGCAGAACTAATGAAAAACTGTTTTTT. This encodes CASRGRTNEKLFF.

In this sample, this clone turned up a few times. The chain uses TRBV27 and TRBJ2-7; possibly TRBD2 for D (5 bases). The CDR3 has 14 amino acids. Looked up from germline, CDR1 is MNHEY and CDR2 is SMNVEV (reference sequence). V lost 4 bases, J lost 2 bases, and 12 bases lay in between. The CDR3 region has the DNA TGTGCCAGCAGTTCGCTACTGAGGGCCTACGAGCAGTACTTC. It encodes CASSSLLRAYEQYF.

This rearrangement joins TRBV28 to TRBJ2-7; possibly TRBD1 for D (6 bases). This CDR3 has 15 amino acids. Germline-derived CDR1 and CDR2 are MDHEN and SYDVKM. Trimming removed 4 bases from V and 4 bases from J, with 17 bases in between. This CDR3 is CASSSRQDRRYEQYF. Here the CDR3 DNA reads TGTGCCAGCAGTTCTCGACAGGATCGACGTTACGAGCAGTACTTC.

The chain is built from TRBV7-2 and TRBJ1-1; tentative D call: TRBD1 (6 bases). The V gene's germline CDR1 is SGHTA and CDR2 FQGNSA. Deletions cut 4 bases from V and 3 bases from J, with 12 bases between. The CDR3 has 14 residues. The CDR3 region is CASSSITGYTEAFF. The CDR3 DNA reads TGTGCCAGCAGCTCCATCACAGGGTACACTGAAGCTTTCTTT.

In regard to this clone: This sample includes further DNA sequences coding for the same CDR3. This rearrangement joins TRBV27 to TRBJ1-1; D is possibly TRBD1 (6 bases). This CDR3 has 13 residues. V gave up 0 bases and J gave up 4 bases, with 6 bases separating them. Looked up from germline, CDR1 is MNHEY and CDR2 is SMNVEV (reference sequence). The CDR3 DNA reads as TGTGCCAGCAGTTTATCCAGGGGCACTGAAGCTTTCTTT. Translating gives CASSLSRGTEAFF.

The chain has TRBV4-1 and TRBJ2-5; D is possibly TRBD1 (6 bases). Trimming stripped 0 bases from V and 3 bases from J, with 8 bases between. The CDR3 consists of 14 residues. Germline assignment: CDR1 MGHRA and CDR2 YSYEKL. The CDR3 nucleotides are TGCGCCAGCAGCCAAGAGGACAGAAAAGAGACCCAGTACTTC. This sequence encodes CASSQEDRKETQYF.

The gene calls are TRBV19 and TRBJ1-6; tentatively, D is TRBD1 (5 bases). Trimming pared 6 bases from V and 6 bases from J, leaving 6 bases between. The germline V gene encodes CDR1 LNHDA and CDR2 SQIVND (reference sequence). CDR3 length equals 12 residues. The CDR3 sequence is CASSRVNSPLHF. The CDR3 DNA reads TGTGCCAGTAGCAGGGTTAATTCACCCCTCCACTTT.

The J gene is TRBJ1-5, the V gene TRBV27; perhaps TRBD1 as D (5 bases). Per germline, CDR1 MNHEY and CDR2 SMNVEV (reference sequence). The CDR3 is 14 amino acids. Trimming removed 9 bases at V and 6 bases at J, with 18 bases between. CDR3 sequence: CASRFGGLGQPQHF. The CDR3, as DNA: TGTGCCAGTCGATTTGGGGGGTTGGGTCAGCCCCAGCATTTT.